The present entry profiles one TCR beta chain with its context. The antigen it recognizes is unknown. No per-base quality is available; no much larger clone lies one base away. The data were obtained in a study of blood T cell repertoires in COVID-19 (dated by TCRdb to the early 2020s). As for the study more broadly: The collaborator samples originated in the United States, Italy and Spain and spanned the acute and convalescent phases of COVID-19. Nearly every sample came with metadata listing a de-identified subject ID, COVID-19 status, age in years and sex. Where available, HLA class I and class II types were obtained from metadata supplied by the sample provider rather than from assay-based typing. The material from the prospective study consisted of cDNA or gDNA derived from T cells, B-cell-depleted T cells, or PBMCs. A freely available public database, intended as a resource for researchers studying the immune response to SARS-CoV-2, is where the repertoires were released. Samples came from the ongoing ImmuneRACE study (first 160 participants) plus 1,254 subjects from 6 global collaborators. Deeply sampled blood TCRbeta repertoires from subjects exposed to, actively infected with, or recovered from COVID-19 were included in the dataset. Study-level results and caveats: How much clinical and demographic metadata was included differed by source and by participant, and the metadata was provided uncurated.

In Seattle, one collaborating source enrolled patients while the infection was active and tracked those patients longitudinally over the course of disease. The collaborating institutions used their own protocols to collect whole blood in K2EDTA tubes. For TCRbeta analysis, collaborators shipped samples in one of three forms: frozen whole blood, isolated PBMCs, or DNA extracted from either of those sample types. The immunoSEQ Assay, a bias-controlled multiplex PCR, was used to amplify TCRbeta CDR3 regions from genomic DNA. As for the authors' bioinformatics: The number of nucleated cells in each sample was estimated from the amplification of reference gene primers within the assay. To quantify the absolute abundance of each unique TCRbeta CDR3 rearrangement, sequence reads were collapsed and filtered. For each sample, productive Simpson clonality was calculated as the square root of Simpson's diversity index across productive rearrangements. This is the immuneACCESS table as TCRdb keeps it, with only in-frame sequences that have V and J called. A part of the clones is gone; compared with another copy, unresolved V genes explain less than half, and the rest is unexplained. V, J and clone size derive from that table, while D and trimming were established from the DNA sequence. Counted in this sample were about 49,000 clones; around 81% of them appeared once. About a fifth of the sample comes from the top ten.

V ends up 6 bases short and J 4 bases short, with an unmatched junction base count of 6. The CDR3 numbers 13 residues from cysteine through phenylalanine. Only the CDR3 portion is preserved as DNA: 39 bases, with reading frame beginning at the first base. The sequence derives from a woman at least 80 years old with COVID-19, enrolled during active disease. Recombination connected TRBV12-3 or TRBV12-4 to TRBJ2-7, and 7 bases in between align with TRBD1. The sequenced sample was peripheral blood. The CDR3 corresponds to CASRGYRGYEQYF. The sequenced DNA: TGTGCCAGCAGGGGGTACAGGGGTTACGAGCAGTACTTC.